This T cell receptor beta chain appears in the sequencing data of a study of blood T cells in healthy people across ages. A sample-barcoded 5' primer and a J-beta primer mix were used in a second PCR of roughly 7 to 11 cycles. Sequencing recovered at least 2.5 million CDR3-containing paired-end reads from each sample. TCRdb analysed the 5' RACE reads with MiXCR anew, one entry per CDR3 protein. The profile shows about 560,000 distinct CDR3 sequences, 25% to 35% of them singletons. Findings of the study overall: With naive T cell percentage, TCR beta diversity showed a strong correlation.

This clonotype was seen a few times. Antigen unknown. The same data also contributed to another study, on T cells of mothers and their children. That report notes: It was found that thymic selection shapes TCR recombination output similarly in related and unrelated pairs. Related mother-child pairs showed slightly higher but non-significant overlap than unrelated pairs.

The source is a boy younger than 10 in good health. The sequenced sample consisted of blood.

As DNA, the CDR3 is TGTGCCAGCAGCTTAAATTGGGGAGGGAGCACAGATACGCAGTATTTT. Amino acid sequence: CASSLNWGGSTDTQYF. This sequence joins TRBV7-9 and TRBJ2-3; 7 bases are a match to TRBD2. This CDR3 contains 16 residues. The trim removed 2 bases at V and 0 bases at J, leaving 5 bases unmatched. Germline V gives CDR1 SEHNR, CDR2 FQNEAQ (reference sequence).